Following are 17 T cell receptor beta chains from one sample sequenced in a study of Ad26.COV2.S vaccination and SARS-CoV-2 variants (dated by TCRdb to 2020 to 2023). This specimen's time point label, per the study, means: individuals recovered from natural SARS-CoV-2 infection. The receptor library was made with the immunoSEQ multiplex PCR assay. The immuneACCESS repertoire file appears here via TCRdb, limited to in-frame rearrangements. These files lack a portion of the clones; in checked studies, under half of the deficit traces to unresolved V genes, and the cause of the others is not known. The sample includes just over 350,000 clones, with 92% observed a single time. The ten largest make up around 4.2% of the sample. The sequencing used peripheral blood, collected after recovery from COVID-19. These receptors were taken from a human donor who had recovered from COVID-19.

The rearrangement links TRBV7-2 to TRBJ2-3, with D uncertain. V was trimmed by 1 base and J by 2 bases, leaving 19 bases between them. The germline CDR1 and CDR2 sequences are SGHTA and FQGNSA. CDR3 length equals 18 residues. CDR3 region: CASSLGRLLHSPTDTQYF. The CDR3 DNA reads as TGTGCCAGCAGCTTAGGGAGACTCCTCCACTCCCCCACAGATACGCAGTATTTT. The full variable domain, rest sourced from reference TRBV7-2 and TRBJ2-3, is GAGVSQSPSNKVTEKGKDVELRCDPISGHTALYWYRQSLGQGLEFLIYFQGNSAPDKSGLPSDRFSAERTGGSVSTLTIQRTQQEDSAVYLCASSLGRLLHSPTDTQYFGPGTRLTVL.

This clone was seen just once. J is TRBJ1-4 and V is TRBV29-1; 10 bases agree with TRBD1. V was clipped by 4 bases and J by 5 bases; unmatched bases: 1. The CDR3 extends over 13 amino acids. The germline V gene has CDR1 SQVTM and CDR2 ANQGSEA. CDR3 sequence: CSVAGQGNEKLFF. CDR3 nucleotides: TGCAGCGTTGCGGGACAGGGGAATGAAAAACTGTTTTTT.

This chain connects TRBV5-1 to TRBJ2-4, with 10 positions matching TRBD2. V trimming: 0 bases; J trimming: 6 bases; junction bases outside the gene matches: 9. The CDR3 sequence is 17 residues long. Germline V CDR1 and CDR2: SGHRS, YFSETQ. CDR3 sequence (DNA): TGCGCCAGCAGCTTGGACCTACTAGCGGGGAGGGGAAACATTCAGTACTTC. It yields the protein CASSLDLLAGRGNIQYF.

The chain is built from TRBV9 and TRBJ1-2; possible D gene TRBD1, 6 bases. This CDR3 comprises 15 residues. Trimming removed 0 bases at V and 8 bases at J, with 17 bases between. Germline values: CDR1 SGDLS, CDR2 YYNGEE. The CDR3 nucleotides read TGTGCCAGCAGCGTAGGAGGGGGGTCCCCTAAAGGCTACACCTTC. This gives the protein CASSVGGGSPKGYTF.

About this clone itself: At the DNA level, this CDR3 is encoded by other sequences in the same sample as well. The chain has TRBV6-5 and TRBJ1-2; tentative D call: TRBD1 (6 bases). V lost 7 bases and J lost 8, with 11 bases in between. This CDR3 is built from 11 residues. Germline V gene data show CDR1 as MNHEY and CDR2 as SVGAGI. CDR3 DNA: TGTGCCAGCAAAGGGGGGAGGGGCTACACCTTC. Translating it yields CASKGGRGYTF.

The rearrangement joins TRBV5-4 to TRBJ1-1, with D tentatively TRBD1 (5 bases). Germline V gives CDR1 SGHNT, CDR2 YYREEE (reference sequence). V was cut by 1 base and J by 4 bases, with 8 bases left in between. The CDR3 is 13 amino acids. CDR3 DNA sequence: TGTGCCAGCAGCTTGACAGGACTCACTGAAGCTTTCTTT. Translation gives CASSLTGLTEAFF.

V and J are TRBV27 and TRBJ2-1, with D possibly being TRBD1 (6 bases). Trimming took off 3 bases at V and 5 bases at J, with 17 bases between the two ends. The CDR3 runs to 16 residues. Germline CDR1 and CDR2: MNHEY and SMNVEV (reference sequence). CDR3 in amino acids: CASSLGSWGPNNEQFF. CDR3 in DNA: TGTGCCAGCAGTTTGGGCTCCTGGGGGCCTAACAATGAGCAGTTCTTC.

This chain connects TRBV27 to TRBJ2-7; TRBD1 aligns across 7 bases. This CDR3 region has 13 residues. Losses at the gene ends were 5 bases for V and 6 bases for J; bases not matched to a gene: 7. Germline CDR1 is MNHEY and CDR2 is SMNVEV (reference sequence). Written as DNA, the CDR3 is TGTGCCAGCAGTAAAGACAGGGTTCGCGAGCAGTACTTC. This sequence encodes CASSKDRVREQYF.

CDR3 sequence reads: CASSYTTGGYEQYF. The CDR3 bases are TGTGCCAGCAGTTACACGACAGGGGGCTACGAGCAGTACTTC. The chain uses TRBV6-5 and TRBJ2-7; 9 positions match TRBD1. The CDR3 is made up of 14 amino acids. Trimming cost V 2 bases and J 3 bases; bases outside gene matches: 2. CDR1 and CDR2 from the germline V gene are MNHEY and SVGAGI.

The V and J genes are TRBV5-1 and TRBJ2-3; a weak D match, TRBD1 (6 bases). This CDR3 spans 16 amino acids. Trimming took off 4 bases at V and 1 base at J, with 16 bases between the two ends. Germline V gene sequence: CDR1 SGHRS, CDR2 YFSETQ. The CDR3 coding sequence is TGCGCCAGCAGCCCCCCCGGGACATCGGGCACAGATACGCAGTATTTT. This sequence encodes CASSPPGTSGTDTQYF. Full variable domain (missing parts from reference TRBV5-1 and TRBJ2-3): KAGVTQTPRYLIKTRGQQVTLSCSPISGHRSVSWYQQTPGQGLQFLFEYFSETQRNKGNFPGRFSGRQFSNSRSEMNVSTLELGDSALYLCASSPPGTSGTDTQYFGPGTRLTVL.

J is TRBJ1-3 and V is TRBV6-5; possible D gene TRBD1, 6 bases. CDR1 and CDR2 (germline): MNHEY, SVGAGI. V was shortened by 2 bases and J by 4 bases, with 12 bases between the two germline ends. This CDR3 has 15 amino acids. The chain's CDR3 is CASSYAGAPGNTIYF. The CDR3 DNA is TGTGCCAGCAGTTACGCAGGGGCCCCAGGAAACACCATATATTTT.

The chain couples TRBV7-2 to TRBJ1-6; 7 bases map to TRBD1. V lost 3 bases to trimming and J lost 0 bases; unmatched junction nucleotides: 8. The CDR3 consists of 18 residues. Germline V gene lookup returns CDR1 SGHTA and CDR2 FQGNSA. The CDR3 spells CASSFSFRGGSYNSPLHF. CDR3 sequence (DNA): TGTGCCAGCAGCTTCTCGTTCAGGGGGGGCTCCTATAATTCACCCCTCCACTTT.

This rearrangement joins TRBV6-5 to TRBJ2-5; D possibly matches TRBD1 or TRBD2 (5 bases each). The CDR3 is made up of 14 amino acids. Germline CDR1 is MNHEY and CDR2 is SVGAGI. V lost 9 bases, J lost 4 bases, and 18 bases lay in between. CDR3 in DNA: TGTGCCAGTCGGGGAAGACAGCCCTTAGAGACCCAGTACTTC. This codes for CASRGRQPLETQYF.

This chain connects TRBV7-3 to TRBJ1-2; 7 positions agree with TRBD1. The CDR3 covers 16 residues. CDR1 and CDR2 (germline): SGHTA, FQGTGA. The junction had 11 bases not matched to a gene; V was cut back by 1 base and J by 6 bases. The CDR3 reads CASSLSPATGQHGYTF. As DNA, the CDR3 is TGTGCCAGCAGCTTAAGTCCGGCGACAGGGCAACATGGCTACACCTTC.

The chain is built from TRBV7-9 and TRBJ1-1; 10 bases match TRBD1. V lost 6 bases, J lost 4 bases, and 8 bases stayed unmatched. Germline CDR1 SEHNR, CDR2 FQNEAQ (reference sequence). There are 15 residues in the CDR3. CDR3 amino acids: CASSPKDRGPTEAFF. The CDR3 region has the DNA TGTGCCAGCAGTCCAAAAGACAGGGGGCCCACTGAAGCTTTCTTT.

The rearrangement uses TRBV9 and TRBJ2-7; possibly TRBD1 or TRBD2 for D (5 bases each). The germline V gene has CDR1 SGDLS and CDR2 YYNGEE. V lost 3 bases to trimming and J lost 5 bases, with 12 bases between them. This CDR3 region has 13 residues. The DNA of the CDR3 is TGTGCCAGCAGCGCGGGATCAGGGAACGAGCAGTACTTC. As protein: CASSAGSGNEQYF.

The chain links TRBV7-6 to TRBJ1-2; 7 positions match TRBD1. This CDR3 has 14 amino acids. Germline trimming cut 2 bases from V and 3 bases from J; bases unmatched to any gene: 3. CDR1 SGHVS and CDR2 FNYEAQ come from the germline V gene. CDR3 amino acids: CASSLSTGDYGYTF. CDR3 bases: TGTGCCAGCAGCTTATCAACAGGGGACTATGGCTACACCTTC.